The next 23 T cell receptor beta chains were all read from a single sample in a study of blood T cell repertoires in COVID-19. Profiled with immunoSEQ multiplex PCR; TCRdb holds only in-frame clones, not every one. Among some 200,000 clones listed, roughly 80% were seen once. The sample was peripheral blood. These receptors all come from an older woman who had recovered from COVID-19.

The chain is built from TRBV4-1 and TRBJ2-1; the match to TRBD2 covers 8 bases. Looked up from germline, CDR1 is MGHRA and CDR2 is YSYEKL. The CDR3 is 16 amino acids. The V and J ends lost 3 bases and 6 bases, in that order; junction bases with no gene match: 10. As DNA, the CDR3 is TGCGCCAGCAGCCAGCTGGGCGGGGGGCCTCCCAATGAGCAGTTCTTC. Amino acid sequence: CASSQLGGGPPNEQFF.

The chain recombines TRBV6-9 with TRBJ2-7; 13 bases fit TRBD2. From germline, CDR1 is MNHGY and CDR2 SVAAGI. The CDR3 has 12 residues. V shed 9 bases, J shed 6 bases, and the junction held 2 bases outside the gene matches. The CDR3 coding sequence is TGTGCCAGGGGACTAGCGGGGCGCGAGCAGTACTTC. It translates to CARGLAGREQYF.

This clone appeared a single time. The rearrangement joins TRBV6-5 to TRBJ1-2; perhaps TRBD1 as D (5 bases). V gave up 6 bases and J gave up 3 bases, with 11 bases separating them. The germline V gene has CDR1 MNHEY and CDR2 SVGAGI. The CDR3 is made up of 13 amino acids. The CDR3 nucleotides read TGTGCCAGCAGGAGTGTACAGGACTATGGCTACACCTTC. Translated, it gives CASRSVQDYGYTF.

This chain joins TRBV14 and TRBJ2-3; possibly TRBD1 for D (5 bases). V was clipped by 4 bases and J by 0 bases, with 14 bases between them. This CDR3 contains 16 residues. Germline lookup yields CDR1 SGHDN and CDR2 FVKESK. In nucleotides, the CDR3 is TGTGCCAGCAGCCGCCTAGGGGCAGGGAGCACAGATACGCAGTATTTT. It translates to CASSRLGAGSTDTQYF.

The genes are TRBV5-8 and TRBJ2-2; 7 bases agree with TRBD2. Germline loops: CDR1 SGHTS, CDR2 YDEGEE. The length of the CDR3 is 19 residues. J gave up 7 bases and V 3 bases, and 21 bases lay outside the gene matches. The CDR3 sequence: CASSSLRDSPVWEGGELFF. The CDR3 nucleotides read TGTGCCAGCAGCTCCCTCCGGGACTCCCCCGTTTGGGAGGGCGGGGAGCTGTTTTTT.

The chain uses TRBV6-6 and TRBJ1-1; TRBD1 matches at 9 bases. Germline-derived CDR1 and CDR2 are MNHNY and SVGAGI (reference sequence). The CDR3 is 12 residues long. The V and J ends lost 6 bases and 6 bases, in that order; junction bases with no gene match: 2. The chain's CDR3 is CASRRTGAEAFF. Here the CDR3 DNA reads TGTGCCAGCAGACGGACAGGGGCTGAAGCTTTCTTT.

The table lists this clone with a count of one. This chain joins TRBV4-1 and TRBJ2-3; D may be TRBD2 (7 bases). The V gene's germline CDR1 is MGHRA and CDR2 YSYEKL. The CDR3 is 17 residues long. V lost 2 bases, J lost 2 bases, and 17 bases lay in between. In DNA, the CDR3 is TGCGCCAGCAGCCAAACTGAGGGGGGGGCCGTCACAGATACGCAGTATTTT. Translated, it gives CASSQTEGGAVTDTQYF.

The V gene is TRBV5-4, the J gene TRBJ2-7; TRBD1 aligns across 7 bases. From germline, CDR1 is SGHNT and CDR2 YYREEE (reference sequence). V lost 4 bases to trimming and J lost 4 bases; unmatched junction nucleotides: 5. This CDR3 is 13 amino acids long. CDR3 nucleotide sequence: TGTGCCAGCAGCGGACAGGTCGGATACGAGCAGTACTTC. Translated, it gives CASSGQVGYEQYF. The whole variable domain, filled in from reference TRBV5-4 and TRBJ2-7, reads ETGVTQSPTHLIKTRGQQVTLRCSSQSGHNTVSWYQQALGQGPQFIFQYYREEENGRGNFPPRFSGLQFPNYSSELNVNALELDDSALYLCASSGQVGYEQYFGPGTRLTVT.

J is TRBJ2-1 and V is TRBV11-3, with D possibly matching TRBD1 (6 bases). Germline CDR1 reads SGHNT; CDR2 reads YENEEA. This CDR3 is 16 amino acids long. The ends were cut back, 3 bases at V and 5 bases at J, with 17 bases in the middle. CDR3 bases: TGTGCCAGCAGCTTTAGTACAGGGAGAAGGGACAATGAGCAGTTCTTC. It is translated as CASSFSTGRRDNEQFF.

The V gene is TRBV19, the J gene TRBJ2-7, with a tentative D call TRBD1 (5 bases). Germline CDR1 is LNHDA and CDR2 is SQIVND (reference sequence). This CDR3 is built from 16 residues. The ends were cut back, 10 bases at V and 4 bases at J, with 26 bases in the middle. The CDR3 loop reads CATTPGPLKGLYEQYF. The CDR3 coding sequence is TGTGCCACCACCCCAGGGCCCCTAAAGGGCCTTTACGAGCAGTACTTC. Together with reference TRBV19 and TRBJ2-7, the CDR3 gives the full variable domain: DGGITQSPKYLFRKEGQNVTLSCEQNLNHDAMYWYRQDPGQGLRLIYYSQIVNDFQKGDIAEGYSVSREKKESFPLTVTSAQKNPTAFYLCATTPGPLKGLYEQYFGPGTRLTVT.

The chain joins TRBV6-2 or TRBV6-3 to TRBJ2-1; TRBD1 aligns across 9 bases. V shed 6 bases and J 5 bases; nucleotides not matched to a gene: 8. The CDR3 is 15 residues long. Germline CDR1 and CDR2: MNHEY and SVGEGT. The CDR3 loop reads CASSPPGTGNNEQFF. The CDR3 DNA reads TGTGCCAGCAGCCCCCCCGGGACAGGGAACAATGAGCAGTTCTTC.

This clone occurred once. The J gene is TRBJ1-1, the V gene TRBV9; 9 positions agree with TRBD1. This CDR3 is built from 15 residues. Germline values: CDR1 SGDLS, CDR2 YYNGEE. V was pared by 5 bases and J by 6 bases, with 11 bases of the junction left unmatched. Written as DNA, the CDR3 is TGTGCCAGCAGTAAAACGGGACAGGGAATACCTGAAGCTTTCTTT. Protein product: CASSKTGQGIPEAFF.

The V gene is TRBV18, the J gene TRBJ1-4; D is perhaps TRBD1 (5 bases). Germline loops: CDR1 KGHSH, CDR2 LQKENI. Trimming shortened V by 4 bases and J by 0 bases, and 12 bases separated the two germline ends. This CDR3 is built from 16 residues. CDR3 in DNA: TGTGCCAGCTCACGTGACAGAACCGCAACTAATGAAAAACTGTTTTTT. As protein: CASSRDRTATNEKLFF.

This clone has more than one count but fewer than ten. The rearrangement links TRBV4-1 to TRBJ1-5; D is undetermined. The CDR3 totals 13 residues. V lost 4 bases and J 7 bases, leaving 11 bases between the germline ends. Germline CDR1 reads MGHRA; CDR2 reads YSYEKL. CDR3 amino acids: CASSPYSRQPQHF. Written as DNA, the CDR3 is TGCGCCAGCAGCCCGTATTCTAGGCAGCCCCAGCATTTT.

This clone came up once. This chain joins TRBV29-1 and TRBJ2-3; 8 nucleotides match TRBD1. J lost 1 base, V lost 6 bases, and 3 bases had no gene match. The germline gives CDR1 SQVTM, CDR2 ANQGSEA. The CDR3 totals 13 residues. CDR3 in DNA: TGCAGCGTACTGACAGGGGGCACAGATACGCAGTATTTT. As protein: CSVLTGGTDTQYF.

V gene TRBV12-3 or TRBV12-4 combines with J gene TRBJ1-2; no reliable D call. The CDR3 totals 13 residues. Trimming took off 10 bases at V and 4 bases at J, with 16 bases between the two ends. The CDR3 sequence: CAIRGAAAYGYTF. CDR3 in DNA: TGTGCCATCCGCGGAGCGGCCGCCTATGGCTACACCTTC.

This chain's CDR3 is CATSDGASGTRSSYNEQFF. CDR3 in DNA: TGTGCCACCAGTGATGGGGCCTCCGGGACACGGAGCTCCTACAATGAGCAGTTCTTC. The V gene is TRBV24-1, the J gene TRBJ2-1, with a tentative D call TRBD1 (6 bases). The CDR3 is 19 residues long. Germline CDR1 is KGHDR and CDR2 is SFDVKD. V was clipped by 3 bases and J by 0 bases, with 20 bases between them.

This chain connects TRBV30 to TRBJ2-1, with 7 bases that match TRBD2. Germline V gene data show CDR1 as GTSNPN and CDR2 as SVGIG (reference sequence). The CDR3 contains 13 residues. With 4 bases clipped from V and 10 bases from J, the junction kept 10 bases outside the gene matches. CDR3 sequence reads: CAWTTQQGLEQFF. Written as DNA, the CDR3 is TGTGCCTGGACCACCCAGCAGGGACTAGAGCAGTTCTTC.

This chain connects TRBV6-2 or TRBV6-3 to TRBJ2-2; 9 positions agree with TRBD2. The CDR3 runs to 18 residues. The germline gives CDR1 MNHEY, CDR2 SVGEGT. The ends lost 5 bases at V and 0 bases at J; junction bases unmatched: 10. CDR3 residues: CASSGMAGGLSNTGELFF. CDR3 sequence (DNA): TGTGCCAGCAGTGGTATGGCGGGGGGGCTGTCGAACACCGGGGAGCTGTTTTTT.

The CDR3 bases are TGTGCCAGCAGCTTAAGCGGAGCTAACTATGGCTACACCTTC. Its translation is CASSLSGANYGYTF. V gene TRBV7-9 combines with J gene TRBJ1-2; D remains ambiguous. Germline V gene data show CDR1 as SEHNR and CDR2 as FQNEAQ (reference sequence). CDR3 length: 14 residues. The V end was cut by 2 bases, the J end by 0 bases, with 7 bases between. Based on the CDR3 plus reference TRBV7-9 and TRBJ1-2, the full variable domain is DTGVSQNPRHKITKRGQNVTFRCDPISEHNRLYWYRQTLGQGPEFLTYFQNEAQLEKSRLLSDRFSAERPKGSFSTLEIQRTEQGDSAMYLCASSLSGANYGYTFGSGTRLTVV.

The chain is built from TRBV5-6 and TRBJ1-1; the match to TRBD1 covers 8 bases. V was pared by 4 bases and J by 0 bases, with 5 bases of the junction left unmatched. This CDR3 has 15 residues. Germline lookup yields CDR1 SGHDT and CDR2 YYEEEE. The chain's CDR3 is CASSPTGAMNTEAFF. The CDR3 DNA sequence: TGTGCCAGCAGCCCGACAGGGGCGATGAACACTGAAGCTTTCTTT.

The genes are TRBV11-1 and TRBJ2-5; TRBD2 matches at 7 bases. This CDR3 comprises 16 residues. Per the germline V gene, CDR1 is SGHAT and CDR2 is FQDESV (reference sequence). Trimming at V came to 4 bases and at J to 2 bases, leaving 10 bases not matched to a gene. The CDR3 DNA reads TGTGCCAGCAGCTCCGGTGGTGCGGGGGTACAAGAGACCCAGTACTTC. Translation gives CASSSGGAGVQETQYF.

The V call is TRBV4-2, the J call TRBJ2-2; possibly TRBD2 for D (7 bases). CDR3 length: 17 residues. The V gene lost 0 bases and the J gene lost 6 bases, with 17 bases spanning the gap. Germline lookup yields CDR1 LGHNA and CDR2 YNFKEQ. CDR3 DNA: TGTGCCAGCAGCCAAGATGGGGGCGGGGGAAGGGCCGGGGAGCTGTTTTTT. Protein: CASSQDGGGGRAGELFF.